This passage covers 21 T cell receptor beta chains from one sample sequenced in a study of shared clonotypes between healthy human individuals. This table comes from immunoSEQ multiplex PCR, and its TCRdb copy is limited to in-frame clones, with some not included. The sample records roughly 700,000 clones, roughly 91% being singletons. Sequencing input: memory CD8+ T cells from PBMCs. Subset here: CD45RO+ cells pooled with CCR7-negative TemRA cells. Receptors were obtained from a man aged 18-30 years in good health. Some clones in this sample may be carry-over from other donors' samples.

This clone was seen a single time. The gene calls are TRBV7-2 and TRBJ2-1, with 13 bases fitting TRBD2. Germline assignment: CDR1 SGHTA and CDR2 FQGNSA. CDR3 length: 15 residues. Losses at the gene ends were 1 base for V and 7 bases for J; bases not matched to a gene: 1. CDR3 region: CASSLGLAGGNEQFF. The DNA for the CDR3 is TGTGCCAGCAGCTTAGGACTAGCGGGAGGAAATGAGCAGTTCTTC.

The rearrangement uses TRBV6-5 and TRBJ2-7; D is tentatively TRBD1 or TRBD2 (5 bases each). This CDR3 has 14 residues. V lost 5 bases, J lost 3 bases, and 14 bases lay in between. Germline V gene sequence: CDR1 MNHEY, CDR2 SVGAGI. DNA of the CDR3: TGTGCCAGCAGTCCCCTGGGACCATTCTACGAGCAGTACTTC. This codes for CASSPLGPFYEQYF.

This chain uses TRBV19 with TRBJ1-5; D gene uncertain. This CDR3 spans 14 amino acids. Germline CDR1 LNHDA, CDR2 SQIVND (reference sequence). With 3 bases removed from V and 3 bases from J, the gap between germline ends came to 9 bases. CDR3 in DNA: TGTGCCAGTAGTATTCGCGGGCTCAATCAGCCCCAGCATTTT. This sequence encodes CASSIRGLNQPQHF.

The genes are TRBV27 and TRBJ2-1; 14 positions agree with TRBD2. The ends lost 3 bases at V and 5 bases at J; junction bases unmatched: 9. Germline-derived CDR1 and CDR2 are MNHEY and SMNVEV (reference sequence). The CDR3 loop spans 18 amino acids. The CDR3 bases are TGTGCCAGCAGTTTTAGTTTGGGACTAGCGGGAGTCCACAATGAGCAGTTCTTC. The encoded protein is CASSFSLGLAGVHNEQFF.

The chain is built from TRBV30 and TRBJ2-2; 7 positions match TRBD1. This CDR3 spans 14 amino acids. Germline V gene lookup returns CDR1 GTSNPN and CDR2 SVGIG (reference sequence). V lost 3 bases, J lost 3 bases, and 4 bases stayed unmatched. The CDR3 protein is CAWSDRVDTGELFF. The CDR3 region has the DNA TGTGCCTGGAGCGACAGGGTCGACACCGGGGAGCTGTTTTTT.

The sample holds one count of this clone. The chain recombines TRBV9 with TRBJ2-7; no definite D call. This CDR3 is 11 amino acids long. V was pared by 7 bases and J by 4 bases, with 9 bases between. Germline-derived CDR1 and CDR2 are SGDLS and YYNGEE. CDR3 bases: TGTGCCAGCTCCCTAGGGTACGAGCAGTACTTC. Amino acid sequence: CASSLGYEQYF.

The V call is TRBV15, the J call TRBJ2-1; 8 nucleotides agree with TRBD2. Germline assignment: CDR1 LNHNV and CDR2 YYDKDF (reference sequence). The CDR3 sequence is 15 residues long. With V trimmed by 3 bases and J by 3 bases, 4 bases remained unmatched. The CDR3 protein is CATSRAGGVYNEQFF. CDR3 nucleotides: TGTGCCACCAGCAGGGCGGGAGGTGTCTACAATGAGCAGTTCTTC.

This CDR3 reads CASSPAPGPDYGYTF. CDR3 coding DNA: TGTGCCAGCAGCCCCGCTCCAGGCCCGGACTATGGCTACACCTTC. V usage is TRBV7-9 and J usage is TRBJ1-2, with D uncertain. Germline CDR1 and CDR2: SEHNR and FQNEAQ (reference sequence). This CDR3 comprises 15 residues. V lost 5 bases, J lost 3 bases, and 16 bases lay in between.

On this clone: Distinct nucleotide sequences in the sample also encode this CDR3. The rearrangement links TRBV27 to TRBJ1-5; a weak D match, TRBD1 (6 bases). This CDR3 region has 15 residues. V lost 2 bases to trimming and J lost 2 bases, with 10 bases between them. The germline gives CDR1 MNHEY, CDR2 SMNVEV (reference sequence). The CDR3: CASSLSRTGNQPQHF. In DNA, the CDR3 is TGTGCCAGCAGTTTAAGCCGGACAGGCAATCAGCCCCAGCATTTT.

The chain carries TRBV12-5 and TRBJ2-1; 13 nucleotides line up with TRBD2. Germline loops: CDR1 LGHNT, CDR2 FRNRAP. The CDR3 runs to 19 residues. V lost 0 bases to trimming and J lost 7 bases; unmatched junction nucleotides: 12. CDR3 nucleotide sequence: TGTGCTAGTGGTTTGGTAGCCCCCCCTCCACTAGCGGGGGGGAATGAGCAGTTCTTC. This translates into CASGLVAPPPLAGGNEQFF.

This clone was seen only once. The chain couples TRBV6-1 to TRBJ2-5, with D unclear. V lost 1 base to trimming and J lost 1 base, with 4 bases between them. This CDR3 has 13 amino acids. CDR1 and CDR2 (germline): MNHNS, SASEGT. The CDR3, as DNA: TGTGCCAGCAGTGAAGGGCCCCAAGAGACCCAGTACTTC. This encodes CASSEGPQETQYF.

This chain joins TRBV4-1 and TRBJ1-1; 8 bases line up with TRBD1. The CDR3 contains 14 residues. With V trimmed by 5 bases and J by 3 bases, 5 bases remained unmatched. CDR1 is MGHRA and CDR2 is YSYEKL in the germline V gene. The CDR3 reads CASSWGQVDTEAFF. The CDR3 bases are TGCGCCAGCAGCTGGGGACAGGTTGACACTGAAGCTTTCTTT.

This clone was seen once. The rearrangement joins TRBV10-3 to TRBJ1-4; the match to TRBD1 covers 9 bases. Germline loops: CDR1 ENHRY, CDR2 SYGVKD. The CDR3 is 19 amino acids. The junction had 14 bases not matched to a gene; V was cut back by 2 bases and J by 4 bases. The CDR3: CAISEGQGTLLTLNEKLFF. In DNA form, the CDR3 reads TGTGCCATCAGTGAGGGACAGGGGACTCTTCTGACCCTTAATGAAAAACTGTTTTTT.

This chain joins TRBV6-6 and TRBJ2-7; TRBD1 aligns across 9 bases. The CDR3 spans 15 residues. The germline CDR1 and CDR2 sequences are MNHNY and SVGAGI (reference sequence). The V gene end was trimmed by 6 bases and the J gene end by 5 bases; junction bases not matched to a gene: 11. The CDR3 loop is CASSLTGGIIDEQYF. The CDR3 DNA reads TGTGCCAGCAGCCTAACAGGGGGCATCATCGACGAGCAGTACTTC.

The chain combines TRBV21-1 with TRBJ1-4. TRBV21-1 is annotated as a pseudogene. The CDR3 spans 12 residues. The DNA for the CDR3 is TGTGCCAGCAGCAAGAGAAATGAAAAACTGTTTTTT. This encodes CASSKRNEKLFF.

This chain connects TRBV13 to TRBJ1-2; D might be TRBD1 (6 bases). Looked up from germline, CDR1 is PRHDT and CDR2 is FYEKMQ (reference sequence). The CDR3 is 14 amino acids. With 4 bases removed from V and 3 bases from J, the gap between germline ends came to 12 bases. The chain's CDR3 is CASSWAEGDYGYTF. CDR3 bases: TGTGCCAGCAGCTGGGCCGAGGGGGACTATGGCTACACCTTC.

The chain couples TRBV9 to TRBJ2-2; TRBD1 might be the D (6 bases). Germline assignment: CDR1 SGDLS and CDR2 YYNGEE. The ends were cut back, 3 bases at V and 8 bases at J, with 14 bases in the middle. CDR3 length: 14 residues. Here the CDR3 DNA reads TGTGCCAGCAGCGCCGGACAGTTTACGGGGGAGCTGTTTTTT. Amino acid sequence: CASSAGQFTGELFF.

This chain connects TRBV4-1 to TRBJ2-5, with TRBD1 matching over 9 bases. The CDR3 runs 17 residues. Germline V gene data show CDR1 as MGHRA and CDR2 as YSYEKL. The ends lost 0 bases at V and 5 bases at J; junction bases unmatched: 10. The CDR3 spells CASSQEWGTGITETQYF. For the CDR3, the DNA is TGCGCCAGCAGCCAAGAATGGGGGACAGGGATCACGGAGACCCAGTACTTC.

This clone was found once. The chain has TRBV19 and TRBJ2-7; the match to TRBD1 covers 8 bases. The CDR3 has 15 amino acids. The germline V gene has CDR1 LNHDA and CDR2 SQIVND (reference sequence). Germline trimming cut 3 bases from V and 5 bases from J; bases unmatched to any gene: 9. The CDR3 region is CASSMNDGQGHEQYF. The CDR3 DNA is TGTGCCAGTAGTATGAATGACGGACAGGGCCACGAGCAGTACTTC.

This chain links TRBV9 with TRBJ1-4; 7 bases map to TRBD1. Germline trimming cut 0 bases from V and 3 bases from J; bases unmatched to any gene: 8. This CDR3 is built from 17 residues. Looked up from germline, CDR1 is SGDLS and CDR2 is YYNGEE. CDR3 loop: CASSVGQGGSANEKLFF. The DNA of the CDR3 is TGTGCCAGCAGCGTAGGACAGGGAGGGTCGGCTAATGAAAAACTGTTTTTT. The variable domain in full, with the rest retrieved from reference TRBV9 and TRBJ1-4, is DSGVTQTPKHLITATGQRVTLRCSPRSGDLSVYWYQQSLDQGLQFLIQYYNGEERAKGNILERFSAQQFPDLHSELNLSSLELGDSALYFCASSVGQGGSANEKLFFGSGTQLSVL.

As for this clone: This is likely an artifact of a read error, given a far larger clone one base away. The rearrangement joins TRBV5-5 to TRBJ1-5; no reliable D call. Germline loops: CDR1 SGHKS, CDR2 YYEKEE (reference sequence). The CDR3 sequence is 13 residues long. The germline V and J ends were trimmed by 5 bases and 0 bases, with 6 bases remaining between them. In DNA, the CDR3 is TGTGCCAGCAGTCAGGATAGCAATCAGCCCCAGCATTTT. As protein: CASSQDSNQPQHF.